The T cell receptor (beta chain) under discussion was sequenced for a study of T cells in Graves' hyperthyroidism and ophthalmopathy. Using RNA transcripts as the source, TCR beta CDR3 regions were amplified. During a first-round RT-PCR of the TCR CDR3, the HTBI primer set was used. TCRdb reanalysed the multiplex PCR reads using MiXCR and keeps one entry per CDR3 protein. The sample records more than 650,000 distinct CDR3 sequences, around 15% being singletons. Study-level points and caveats: A 13 V-J model separated ophthalmopathy from stable hyperthyroidism. Most thyroid-expanded clonotypes above 0.001 were also found in blood.

This clonotype was seen ten or more times. Its antigen is unidentified. Germline values: CDR1 KGHDR, CDR2 SFDVKD. V lost 3 bases, J lost 5 bases, and 6 bases stayed unmatched. This CDR3 has 14 residues. Sequenced sample: blood. The clonotype originates from a woman between 18 and 29 years old with Graves' hyperthyroidism. The chain combines TRBV24-1 with TRBJ2-7; 7 nucleotides align to TRBD1. The CDR3 region is CATSDVDRPHEQYF. Written as DNA, the CDR3 is TGTGCCACCAGTGATGTGGACAGGCCCCACGAGCAGTACTTC.